The present T cell receptor beta chain was sequenced within a study of early T cells in non-severe SARS-CoV-2 infection. Study overall: RNA in bulk from unsorted whole blood was sequenced, and chains were unpaired.

CDR1 and CDR2 (germline): LGHNA, YNFKEQ. The V and J ends lost 0 bases and 3 bases respectively, with 10 bases between them. This CDR3 has 15 amino acids. This clonotype showed up many times. The protocol attached unique molecular identifiers to individual cDNA molecules. TCRdb re-called the 5' RACE reads through MiXCR, storing one row per CDR3 protein. The table includes around 33,000 distinct CDR3 sequences, less than 8.5% detected once. Material: whole blood. The V and J genes are TRBV4-2 and TRBJ2-3; TRBD2 might be the D (5 bases). This receptor was taken from an adult who was a healthcare worker with PCR-confirmed SARS-CoV-2 infection or an uninfected control (not recorded which). CDR3 DNA: TGTGCCAGCAGCCAAGACGGACTTCGTACAGATACGCAGTATTTT. Translating it yields CASSQDGLRTDTQYF.